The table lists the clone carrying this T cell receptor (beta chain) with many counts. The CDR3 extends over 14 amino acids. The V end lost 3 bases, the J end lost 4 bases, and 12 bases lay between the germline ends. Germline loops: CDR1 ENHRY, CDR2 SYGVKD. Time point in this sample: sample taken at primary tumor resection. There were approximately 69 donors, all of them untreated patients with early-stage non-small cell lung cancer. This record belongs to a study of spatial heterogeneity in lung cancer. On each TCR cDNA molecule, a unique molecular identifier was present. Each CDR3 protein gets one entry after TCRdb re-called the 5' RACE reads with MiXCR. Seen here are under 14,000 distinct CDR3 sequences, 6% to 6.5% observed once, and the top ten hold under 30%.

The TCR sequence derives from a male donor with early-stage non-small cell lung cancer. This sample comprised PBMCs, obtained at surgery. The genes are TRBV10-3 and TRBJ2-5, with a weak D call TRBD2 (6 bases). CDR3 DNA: TGTGCCATCAGTGACCCCACCGGGGGAGAGACCCAGTACTTC. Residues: CAISDPTGGETQYF.